These 22 T cell receptor beta chains were sequenced from one sample in a study of T cell repertoires in aging, cancer and after chemotherapy. Rearranged V-D-J TRB sequences were amplified with a mixed TRB-A/B primer pool. MiXCR, run by TCRdb on the multiplex PCR reads, gives a single entry per CDR3 protein. Of under 9,500 distinct CDR3 sequences detected, nearly 55% appear once; the ten largest clones hold around 20%. TCR beta rearrangements were amplified from peripheral blood genomic DNA. Sequenced input: blood. The source of these receptors is a human donor in good health.

The rearrangement uses TRBV19 and TRBJ1-5; 9 bases match TRBD1. This CDR3 is built from 15 residues. Looked up from germline, CDR1 is LNHDA and CDR2 is SQIVND (reference sequence). J was trimmed by 2 bases and V by 6 bases; bases with no gene match: 5. Written as DNA, the CDR3 is TGTGCCAGTAGGGGGGGACAGGGTGGCAATCAGCCCCAGCATTTT. As protein: CASRGGQGGNQPQHF.

This clonotype was picked up a small number of times. The rearrangement uses TRBV7-2 and TRBJ2-7; 7 bases are shared with TRBD1. There are 15 residues in the CDR3. The germline CDR1 and CDR2 sequences are SGHTA and FQGNSA. The J segment lost 4 bases and the V segment lost 1 base, leaving 7 bases of the junction unmatched. For the CDR3, the DNA is TGTGCCAGCAGCTTAGGAGGGGGCTATGCGTACGAGCAGTACTTC. Protein product: CASSLGGGYAYEQYF. Full variable domain (outside the CDR3, taken from reference TRBV7-2 and TRBJ2-7): GAGVSQSPSNKVTEKGKDVELRCDPISGHTALYWYRQSLGQGLEFLIYFQGNSAPDKSGLPSDRFSAERTGGSVSTLTIQRTQQEDSAVYLCASSLGGGYAYEQYFGPGTRLTVT.

This chain uses TRBV30 with TRBJ2-7, with D tentatively TRBD1 (6 bases). This CDR3 has 13 amino acids. Germline loops: CDR1 GTSNPN, CDR2 SVGIG (reference sequence). Trimming shortened V by 5 bases and J by 0 bases, and 11 bases separated the two germline ends. CDR3 bases: TGTGCCTGGCAGGGGATAGCCTCCTACGAGCAGTACTTC. Residues: CAWQGIASYEQYF. Full variable domain (remainder filled in from reference TRBV30 and TRBJ2-7): SQTIHQWPATLVQPVGSPLSLECTVEGTSNPNLYWYRQAAGRGLQLLFYSVGIGQISSEVPQNLSASRPQDRQFILSSKKLLLSDSGFYLCAWQGIASYEQYFGPGTRLTVT.

This clonotype turned up a few times. The CDR3 DNA reads TGTGCCACCAGCAGAGACTCTTATAATGAGCAGTTCTTC. Its translation: CATSRDSYNEQFF. The chain couples TRBV15 to TRBJ2-1; D not certain. The germline V gene has CDR1 LNHNV and CDR2 YYDKDF (reference sequence). Trimming removed 0 bases from V and 7 bases from J, with 7 bases in between. The CDR3 contains 13 residues. Full variable domain (rest looked up from reference TRBV15 and TRBJ2-1): DAMVIQNPRYQVTQFGKPVTLSCSQTLNHNVMYWYQQKSSQAPKLLFHYYDKDFNNEADTPDNFQSRRPNTSFCFLDIRSPGLGDTAMYLCATSRDSYNEQFFGPGTRLTVL.

The genes are TRBV4-2 and TRBJ2-5; 10 nucleotides agree with TRBD2. This CDR3 spans 15 amino acids. Looked up from germline, CDR1 is LGHNA and CDR2 is YNFKEQ. The trim removed 3 bases at V and 5 bases at J, leaving 6 bases unmatched. The CDR3 sequence: CASSQFLAGDETQYF. The CDR3 DNA follows: TGTGCCAGCAGCCAGTTTCTAGCGGGGGACGAGACCCAGTACTTC.

CDR3 coding DNA: TGTGCCAGCAGTTCGAAGGGAGTGGGGGCTCAGCCCCAGCATTTT. It yields the protein CASSSKGVGAQPQHF. V and J are TRBV6-1 and TRBJ1-5, with D possibly TRBD1 on 6 matching bases. V was pared by 5 bases and J by 6 bases, with 17 bases between. The CDR3 has 15 residues. The V gene's germline CDR1 is MNHNS and CDR2 SASEGT.

This clonotype was observed a few times. The gene calls are TRBV11-1 and TRBJ1-2; no clear D gene. V lost 5 bases, J lost 8 bases, and 12 bases lay in between. In germline, CDR1 is SGHAT, CDR2 FQDESV (reference sequence). The CDR3 covers 12 residues. CDR3 nucleotide sequence: TGTGCCAGCAGCCGTACGGGGAGGGGCTACACCTTC. This codes for CASSRTGRGYTF.

The sample holds a few counts of this clonotype. The genes are TRBV19 and TRBJ2-3; D is unclear. The V gene's germline CDR1 is LNHDA and CDR2 SQIVND (reference sequence). V was shortened by 4 bases and J by 0 bases, with 8 bases between the two germline ends. The CDR3 contains 14 residues. The CDR3 reads CASSRLYSTDTQYF. CDR3 bases: TGTGCCAGTAGTAGGTTATATAGCACAGATACGCAGTATTTT.

V gene TRBV20-1 combines with J gene TRBJ1-4, with a weak D call TRBD1 (6 bases). The CDR3 totals 12 residues. Trimming took 3 bases from V and 8 from J, leaving 10 bases between them. Germline V gives CDR1 DFQATT, CDR2 SNEGSKA (reference sequence). CDR3 region: CSASRQDEKLFF. CDR3 sequence (DNA): TGCAGTGCTAGTCGACAGGACGAAAAACTGTTTTTT.

The chain links TRBV5-5 to TRBJ2-3; a possible D gene is TRBD2 (6 bases). There are 15 residues in the CDR3. Per the germline V gene, CDR1 is SGHKS and CDR2 is YYEKEE (reference sequence). V lost 1 base, J lost 2 bases, and 11 bases lay in between. CDR3 nucleotide sequence: TGTGCCAGCAGCTTGCCGGGACTCAACACAGATACGCAGTATTTT. Translation: CASSLPGLNTDTQYF.

The chain employs TRBV30 and TRBJ1-1; weak D call: TRBD1 (5 bases). The germline gives CDR1 GTSNPN, CDR2 SVGIG (reference sequence). This CDR3 has 11 residues. The CDR3, as DNA: TGTGCTGCGGGGACCGGGACTGAAGCTTTCTTT. Amino acids: CAAGTGTEAFF.

The chain uses TRBV5-6 and TRBJ2-5; TRBD2 agrees at 8 bases. The CDR3 is 16 residues long. Germline values: CDR1 SGHDT, CDR2 YYEEEE. The ends lost 1 base at V and 0 bases at J; junction bases unmatched: 5. CDR3 amino acids: CASSLQPAGDQETQYF. The CDR3, as DNA: TGTGCCAGCAGCTTGCAACCAGCGGGGGACCAAGAGACCCAGTACTTC.

This clonotype appeared a few times. V usage is TRBV6-5 and J usage is TRBJ2-3, with D hard to call. Germline assignment: CDR1 MNHEY and CDR2 SVGAGI. Deletions cut 6 bases from V and 9 bases from J, with 13 bases between. The CDR3 length is 12 residues. The CDR3 sequence is CASSQALRTQYF. The CDR3 DNA is TGTGCCAGCAGCCAGGCCTTGCGGACGCAGTATTTT.

This clonotype has a handful of counts. The rearrangement joins TRBV19 to TRBJ2-5; 11 bases are a match to TRBD2. V lost 3 bases and J lost 3; bases outside the gene matches: 6. This CDR3 is 16 amino acids long. Germline V lookup: CDR1 LNHDA, CDR2 SQIVND (reference sequence). This CDR3 is CASSMVLAGAEETQYF. CDR3 nucleotides: TGTGCCAGTAGTATGGTACTAGCGGGGGCGGAAGAGACCCAGTACTTC.

The sample holds one count of this clonotype. The chain uses TRBV6-2 or TRBV6-3 and TRBJ2-7; D perhaps matches TRBD2 (6 bases). V lost 3 bases and J lost 7, with 16 bases in between. This CDR3 comprises 14 residues. The germline CDR1 and CDR2 sequences are MNHEY and SVGEGT. The CDR3 here is CASSYYLAADEQYF. The CDR3 nucleotides read TGTGCCAGCAGTTATTATTTAGCGGCCGATGAGCAGTACTTC.

The chain employs TRBV19 and TRBJ1-5, with D hard to call. V was cut by 1 base and J by 5 bases, with 6 bases left in between. The CDR3 covers 13 residues. The germline V gene encodes CDR1 LNHDA and CDR2 SQIVND (reference sequence). This CDR3 reads CASSIGPYQPQHF. CDR3 nucleotides: TGTGCCAGTAGTATAGGTCCGTATCAGCCCCAGCATTTT.

The rearrangement links TRBV6-5 to TRBJ2-1; TRBD2 aligns across 9 bases. The CDR3 contains 15 residues. The V segment lost 0 bases and the J segment 6 bases; nucleotides outside the gene matches: 3. CDR1 and CDR2 (germline): MNHEY, SVGAGI. CDR3 DNA sequence: TGTGCCAGCAGTTACTCCGGGACTAGCTCCAATGAGCAGTTCTTC. Its protein product is CASSYSGTSSNEQFF.

The chain recombines TRBV30 with TRBJ2-3; D gene unclear. CDR1 is GTSNPN and CDR2 is SVGIG in the germline V gene (reference sequence). Trimming cost V 0 bases and J 7 bases, with 5 bases left between them. The CDR3 has 11 residues. The CDR3 bases are TGTGCCTGGAGTGTGTTTAATACGCAGTATTTT. This encodes CAWSVFNTQYF.

The CDR3 region has the DNA TGTGCCAGCAGTGCTCCTAGCTCCTACGAGCAGTACTTC. Encoded protein: CASSAPSSYEQYF. The rearrangement uses TRBV27 and TRBJ2-7; D unresolved. Trimming shortened V by 5 bases and J by 0 bases, and 8 bases separated the two germline ends. CDR1 is MNHEY and CDR2 is SMNVEV in the germline V gene (reference sequence). CDR3 length: 13 residues.

A few counts support this clonotype. The DNA for the CDR3 is TGTGCCAGCAGTTACGGTCGCGCCCTTGACTACGAGCAGTACTTC. Its protein product is CASSYGRALDYEQYF. The genes are TRBV6-5 and TRBJ2-7; no firm D call. The CDR3 is made up of 15 amino acids. Trimming stripped 2 bases from V and 3 bases from J, with 14 bases between. Germline lookup yields CDR1 MNHEY and CDR2 SVGAGI.

Only a few counts were recorded for this clonotype. The chain employs TRBV5-5 and TRBJ1-6; D is unclear. This CDR3 contains 15 residues. The ends were cut back, 3 bases at V and 0 bases at J, with 7 bases in the middle. Looked up from germline, CDR1 is SGHKS and CDR2 is YYEKEE (reference sequence). The DNA of the CDR3 is TGTGCCAGCAGCTGGAGCGGCTCCTATAATTCACCCCTCCACTTT. Its protein product is CASSWSGSYNSPLHF.

This clonotype has only one observation. The junction departs from the called germline gene at one end, perhaps through a read error. The chain joins TRBV13 to TRBJ1-2, with 7 bases identical to TRBD1. The CDR3 is 11 residues long. Germline-derived CDR1 and CDR2 are PRHDT and FYEKMQ (reference sequence). CDR3 amino acids: CASRGIYGYTF. Written as DNA, the CDR3 is TGCGCCAGCAGGGGGATCTATGGCTACACCTTC.